What follows are 25 T cell receptor beta chains derived from one specimen sequenced in a study of CD8+ T cells in alopecia areata. Extracted RNA was reverse transcribed into cDNA, the sequencing template. Using immunoSEQ multiplex PCR, the repertoire was profiled, and TCRdb retains in-frame clones only, with some absent. The sample yields some 190,000 clones, approximately 72% seen once. Treatment meaning: oral pan-JAK inhibitor, 5-10 mg twice daily. Sequenced here: CD4+ T cells sorted from blood, sampled between weeks 43 and 45, from a patient treated with tofacitinib. The receptors here all came from a human donor with alopecia areata.

This clone was observed a handful of times. The chain couples TRBV29-1 to TRBJ1-1; the D gene is possibly TRBD1 (6 bases). Trimming took off 4 bases at V and 5 bases at J, with 11 bases between the two ends. The CDR3 loop spans 12 amino acids. Germline-derived CDR1 and CDR2 are SQVTM and ANQGSEA. DNA of the CDR3: TGCAGCGTTGGCCCGGGGGCGACTGAAGCTTTCTTT. Translated, it gives CSVGPGATEAFF.

The gene calls are TRBV7-2 and TRBJ2-7; 8 bases are a match to TRBD2. Trimming cost V 5 bases and J 0 bases; bases outside gene matches: 15. The germline CDR1 and CDR2 sequences are SGHTA and FQGNSA. This CDR3 spans 18 amino acids. The CDR3 region is CASSPRASGAGGSYEQYF. In DNA, the CDR3 is TGTGCCAGCAGCCCGCGAGCCTCCGGGGCGGGGGGCTCCTACGAGCAGTACTTC.

The CDR3 loop is CASSYSGTGYTF. For the CDR3, the DNA is TGTGCCAGCAGTTACTCAGGGACTGGCTACACCTTC. The rearrangement joins TRBV6-5 to TRBJ1-2; tentative D call: TRBD1 (5 bases). Germline V gene sequence: CDR1 MNHEY, CDR2 SVGAGI. The CDR3 runs to 12 residues. The germline V and J ends were trimmed by 0 bases and 7 bases, with 6 bases remaining between them.

The rearrangement joins TRBV29-1 to TRBJ2-7; D tentatively reads TRBD1 or TRBD2 (5 bases each). The V gene lost 7 bases and the J gene lost 4 bases, with 26 bases spanning the gap. The CDR3 has 16 amino acids. Germline lookup yields CDR1 SQVTM and CDR2 ANQGSEA. The CDR3 sequence: CSGWTNLGDQPYEQYF. DNA for the CDR3: TGCAGCGGATGGACGAACCTCGGGGACCAACCTTACGAGCAGTACTTC.

This chain links TRBV5-1 with TRBJ2-7; 7 bases agree with TRBD2. The CDR3 loop spans 12 amino acids. Trimming took 7 bases from V and 1 from J; bases not matched to a gene: 2. Germline V gene lookup returns CDR1 SGHRS and CDR2 YFSETQ. CDR3 loop: CASPGGSYEQYF. For the CDR3, the DNA is TGCGCCAGCCCCGGGGGGTCCTACGAGCAGTACTTC.

V usage is TRBV27 and J usage is TRBJ1-5; the match to TRBD1 covers 11 bases. The CDR3 spans 17 residues. Germline V CDR1 and CDR2: MNHEY, SMNVEV (reference sequence). J lost 5 bases, V lost 2 bases, and 8 bases had no gene match. The CDR3, as DNA: TGTGCCAGCAGTTTAATCAGTCGGGACAGGGGGTATCAGCCCCAGCATTTT. Protein product: CASSLISRDRGYQPQHF.

This clone occurred a few times. The rearrangement links TRBV7-8 to TRBJ1-1; TRBD1 agrees at 9 bases. The V segment lost 5 bases and the J segment 1 base; nucleotides outside the gene matches: 5. The germline V gene encodes CDR1 SGHVS and CDR2 FQNEAQ. The CDR3 sequence is 15 residues long. CDR3 nucleotides: TGTGCCAGCAGCCCATGGGGACAGGGGAACACTGAAGCTTTCTTT. This codes for CASSPWGQGNTEAFF.

The chain is built from TRBV23-1 and TRBJ1-2; D unclear. TRBV23-1 is recorded as an ORF, its role being uncertain. Trimming took off 4 bases at V and 1 base at J, with 22 bases between the two ends. There are 18 residues in the CDR3. CDR3 nucleotide sequence: TGCGCCAGCAGTCGTAACTACAAGGCAGAGGATTATAACTATGGCTACACCTTC. This codes for CASSRNYKAEDYNYGYTF.

The chain links TRBV6-5 to TRBJ2-1; tentatively, D is TRBD1 (5 bases). This CDR3 spans 15 amino acids. Germline loops: CDR1 MNHEY, CDR2 SVGAGI. The germline V and J ends were trimmed by 0 bases and 4 bases, with 10 bases remaining between them. The CDR3 protein is CASSYSQGTYNEQFF. CDR3 DNA sequence: TGTGCCAGCAGTTACTCTCAGGGCACATACAATGAGCAGTTCTTC.

V and J are TRBV7-9 and TRBJ2-7, with 8 bases fitting TRBD1. This CDR3 region has 16 residues. The germline V gene has CDR1 SEHNR and CDR2 FQNEAQ (reference sequence). With V trimmed by 5 bases and J by 9 bases, 18 bases remained unmatched. The CDR3, as DNA: TGTGCCAGCAGCCCGAATGAAGGACAGGGACGAGCGGCGCAGTACTTC. This sequence encodes CASSPNEGQGRAAQYF. Complete variable domain (other parts from reference TRBV7-9 and TRBJ2-7): DTGVSQNPRHKITKRGQNVTFRCDPISEHNRLYWYRQTLGQGPEFLTYFQNEAQLEKSRLLSDRFSAERPKGSFSTLEIQRTEQGDSAMYLCASSPNEGQGRAAQYFGPGTRLTVT.

This clone was counted many times. The J gene is TRBJ2-2, the V gene TRBV7-2; D uncertain. This CDR3 is 13 amino acids long. CDR1 is SGHTA, CDR2 FQGNSA, per germline. V was shortened by 1 base and J by 3 bases, with 3 bases between the two germline ends. This CDR3 is CASSLGYTGELFF. The CDR3 DNA follows: TGTGCCAGCAGCTTAGGCTACACCGGGGAGCTGTTTTTT.

This chain uses TRBV30 with TRBJ1-2; D remains ambiguous. Trimming took 1 base from V and 2 from J, leaving 11 bases between them. The CDR3 length is 14 residues. Germline loops: CDR1 GTSNPN, CDR2 SVGIG (reference sequence). The CDR3: CAWSGGRTNYGYTF. CDR3 in DNA: TGTGCCTGGAGTGGCGGCAGAACAAACTATGGCTACACCTTC.

This chain uses TRBV6-6 with TRBJ1-2; D possibly corresponds to TRBD1 (5 bases). CDR1 is MNHNY and CDR2 is SVGAGI in the germline V gene (reference sequence). CDR3 length: 14 amino acids. The ends were cut back, 6 bases at V and 5 bases at J, with 16 bases in the middle. The CDR3 is CASRPSRDHYGYTF. CDR3 DNA sequence: TGTGCCAGCAGACCTTCAAGGGACCATTATGGCTACACCTTC.

The chain uses TRBV7-6 and TRBJ2-7; tentatively, D is TRBD1 (6 bases). Looked up from germline, CDR1 is SGHVS and CDR2 is FNYEAQ. Trimming stripped 4 bases from V and 2 bases from J, with 15 bases between. The CDR3 covers 15 residues. This chain's CDR3 is CASSSKPQGAYEQYF. The CDR3 nucleotides read TGTGCCAGCAGCTCGAAACCACAGGGCGCCTACGAGCAGTACTTC.

V usage is TRBV29-1 and J usage is TRBJ1-1; weak D call: TRBD1 (6 bases). Trimming stripped 4 bases from V and 4 bases from J, with 16 bases between. Germline CDR1 SQVTM, CDR2 ANQGSEA. This CDR3 region has 14 residues. CDR3: CSVGPIQGTTEAFF. CDR3 coding DNA: TGCAGCGTTGGTCCAATACAGGGTACCACTGAAGCTTTCTTT.

A single count supports this clone. The chain is built from TRBV29-1 and TRBJ1-1; D is uncertain. Germline V gene sequence: CDR1 SQVTM, CDR2 ANQGSEA. The CDR3 runs to 11 residues. Trimming removed 3 bases at V and 8 bases at J, with 10 bases between. CDR3 DNA sequence: TGCAGCGTTGATGTGCTAACCGAAGCTTTCTTT. Its protein is CSVDVLTEAFF.

The chain links TRBV5-6 to TRBJ1-6; D gene unclear. This CDR3 comprises 19 residues. The germline V and J ends were trimmed by 4 bases and 0 bases, with 20 bases remaining between them. Germline V gene lookup returns CDR1 SGHDT and CDR2 YYEEEE. The CDR3 nucleotides read TGTGCCAGCAGCGATTACCTGGACGCGCGGAGCTCCTATAATTCACCCCTCCACTTT. Its protein product is CASSDYLDARSSYNSPLHF.

The genes are TRBV28 and TRBJ1-2; the match to TRBD1 covers 10 bases. Germline V CDR1 and CDR2: MDHEN, SYDVKM. The CDR3 sequence is 12 residues long. J lost 6 bases, V lost 7 bases, and 2 bases had no gene match. The CDR3 coding sequence is TGTGCCAGCAAGGGACAGGGGAATGGCTACACCTTC. Protein product: CASKGQGNGYTF.

As to this clone: At the DNA level, this CDR3 is encoded by other sequences in the same sample as well. V gene TRBV9 combines with J gene TRBJ2-1, with 9 bases aligning to TRBD1. Germline CDR1 reads SGDLS; CDR2 reads YYNGEE. V lost 2 bases and J lost 1; bases outside the gene matches: 1. The CDR3 length is 15 residues. This CDR3 is CASSVGQGSYNEQFF. The CDR3 region has the DNA TGTGCCAGCAGCGTCGGACAGGGGTCCTACAATGAGCAGTTCTTC.

The rearrangement joins TRBV9 to TRBJ2-7, with 9 bases that match TRBD1. The germline gives CDR1 SGDLS, CDR2 YYNGEE. This CDR3 spans 15 amino acids. V lost 4 bases to trimming and J lost 10 bases; unmatched junction nucleotides: 15. CDR3 in DNA: TGTGCCAGCAGCCCACAGCCCTCCGGGACAGGGAGACAGTACTTC. Translating it yields CASSPQPSGTGRQYF.

This clone was found a few times. J is TRBJ2-5 and V is TRBV7-9; 12 nucleotides agree with TRBD2. Germline lookup yields CDR1 SEHNR and CDR2 FQNEAQ (reference sequence). The V gene end was trimmed by 5 bases and the J gene end by 1 base; junction bases not matched to a gene: 2. The length of the CDR3 is 15 residues. The CDR3 DNA follows: TGTGCCAGCAGCCCACTAGCGGGGGGCCAAGAGACCCAGTACTTC. Its translation is CASSPLAGGQETQYF.

This chain joins TRBV5-6 and TRBJ2-5, with 12 bases lining up with TRBD2. The V and J ends lost 3 bases and 5 bases, in that order; junction bases with no gene match: 8. Germline assignment: CDR1 SGHDT and CDR2 YYEEEE. CDR3 length: 16 amino acids. CDR3 in DNA: TGTGCCAGCAGCTGGACTAGCGGGGTCAATTCGGAGACCCAGTACTTC. It codes for CASSWTSGVNSETQYF.

The chain is built from TRBV11-2 and TRBJ1-1; 7 bases line up with TRBD1. CDR1 and CDR2 (germline): SGHAT, FQNNGV. This CDR3 is 11 amino acids long. With 5 bases clipped from V and 10 bases from J, the junction kept 4 bases outside the gene matches. CDR3 protein: CASSPGQLAFF. CDR3 coding DNA: TGTGCCAGCAGCCCGGGACAGCTAGCTTTCTTT.

Ten or more counts support this clone. The V gene is TRBV7-2, the J gene TRBJ1-1; D remains ambiguous. V was pared by 3 bases and J by 6 bases, with 8 bases between. CDR1 and CDR2 (germline): SGHTA, FQGNSA. The CDR3 extends over 12 amino acids. The CDR3 region has the DNA TGTGCCAGCAGCTTGCCGGGAGCTGAAGCTTTCTTT. It codes for CASSLPGAEAFF.

This clone was picked up a small number of times. The V call is TRBV7-6, the J call TRBJ2-1, with 12 bases aligning to TRBD2. Trimming at V came to 3 bases and at J to 7 bases, leaving 4 bases not matched to a gene. In germline, CDR1 is SGHVS, CDR2 FNYEAQ. CDR3 length equals 15 residues. Written as DNA, the CDR3 is TGTGCCAGCAGCTTGTCTAGCGGGGGGGCGAATGAGCAGTTCTTC. Translating gives CASSLSSGGANEQFF. The full variable domain, in which reference TRBV7-6 and TRBJ2-1 provide the parts outside the CDR3, is GAGVSQSPRYKVTKRGQDVALRCDPISGHVSLYWYRQALGQGPEFLTYFNYEAQQDKSGLPNDRFSAERPEGSISTLTIQRTEQRDSAMYRCASSLSSGGANEQFFGPGTRLTVL.